The next 22 T cell receptor beta chains were all read from a single sample in a study of Graves' ophthalmopathy and Graves' hyperthyroidism. Transcripts of RNA were the source for amplifying TCR beta CDR3 regions. Scientists carried out first-round RT-PCR using HTBI primers and then a second-round multiplex PCR. TCRdb re-called the multiplex PCR reads with MiXCR, one entry per CDR3 protein. The sample consists of hundreds of thousands of distinct CDR3 sequences, around 40% of them appearing once. Sequencing was performed on peripheral blood. Source of these receptors: an adult man with Graves' ophthalmopathy.

J is TRBJ2-7 and V is TRBV10-3, with TRBD1 identical over 10 bases. Germline CDR1 reads ENHRY; CDR2 reads SYGVKD. The CDR3 runs to 16 residues. The J segment lost 3 bases and the V segment lost 3 bases, leaving 8 bases of the junction unmatched. The CDR3 is CAISDSGQGGFYEQYF. CDR3 nucleotides: TGTGCCATCAGTGACTCAGGACAGGGGGGATTCTACGAGCAGTACTTC.

This clonotype came up many times. The chain couples TRBV20-1 to TRBJ2-7; 7 nucleotides agree with TRBD1. CDR1 and CDR2 (germline): DFQATT, SNEGSKA (reference sequence). The CDR3 spans 13 residues. Germline trimming cut 0 bases from V and 4 bases from J; bases unmatched to any gene: 3. CDR3 coding DNA: TGCAGTGCTAGAGATAGGGACAGATACGAGCAGTACTTC. Amino acids: CSARDRDRYEQYF.

The rearrangement uses TRBV5-1 and TRBJ2-5; 8 bases are shared with TRBD2. The CDR3 spans 17 residues. Per the germline V gene, CDR1 is SGHRS and CDR2 is YFSETQ. Losses at the gene ends were 5 bases for V and 4 bases for J; bases not matched to a gene: 16. The DNA for the CDR3 is TGCGCCAGCAGTCGCCAGGGAGGCGGGAGGTCCCGAGAGACCCAGTACTTC. Its translation: CASSRQGGGRSRETQYF.

The chain employs TRBV7-3 and TRBJ2-3; 8 bases align to TRBD2. The CDR3 has 13 amino acids. Germline CDR1 SGHTA, CDR2 FQGTGA. The V segment lost 5 bases and the J segment 7 bases; nucleotides outside the gene matches: 5. The CDR3 is CASSKLADYTQYF. As DNA, the CDR3 is TGTGCCAGCAGCAAACTAGCGGACTATACGCAGTATTTT.

As regards this clonotype: A read error may be the cause here, since a much bigger clone is one base away. The chain links TRBV9 to TRBJ2-6; weak D call: TRBD1 (5 bases). Trimming stripped 0 bases from V and 3 bases from J, with 19 bases between. Germline V gives CDR1 SGDLS, CDR2 YYNGEE. The CDR3 is 19 residues long. CDR3 residues: CASSVAASGVRVGANVLTF. CDR3 nucleotide sequence: TGTGCCAGCAGCGTAGCTGCCTCGGGCGTCAGGGTTGGGGCCAACGTCCTGACTTTC.

This clonotype has only a few counts. The V call is TRBV11-2, the J call TRBJ2-5, with unresolved D. The CDR3 has 14 residues. CDR1 is SGHAT and CDR2 is FQNNGV in the germline V gene. V was clipped by 5 bases and J by 5 bases, with 15 bases between them. The CDR3 DNA reads as TGTGCCAGCAGCCTGAGCCAAGGGTCGGAGACCCAGTACTTC. This encodes CASSLSQGSETQYF.

The J gene is TRBJ2-7, the V gene TRBV7-9, with 8 bases identical to TRBD1. The CDR3 covers 13 residues. V lost 6 bases and J lost 11; bases outside the gene matches: 12. Germline V CDR1 and CDR2: SEHNR, FQNEAQ (reference sequence). CDR3 loop: CASRDQFRGQEYF. The CDR3 DNA is TGTGCCAGCAGAGATCAATTCAGGGGGCAGGAGTACTTC.

The chain recombines TRBV19 with TRBJ2-5; TRBD1 matches at 10 bases. Unmatched junction bases numbered 3, after V lost 5 bases and J lost 3 bases. This CDR3 has 14 residues. The germline gives CDR1 LNHDA, CDR2 SQIVND (reference sequence). The CDR3 here is CASSWDRGEETQYF. The CDR3, as DNA: TGTGCCAGTAGTTGGGACAGGGGAGAAGAGACCCAGTACTTC.

This clonotype came up a few times. This chain joins TRBV5-5 and TRBJ1-2; 8 bases map to TRBD1. The junction had 1 base not matched to a gene; V was cut back by 0 bases and J by 6 bases. This CDR3 region has 13 residues. Germline CDR1 is SGHKS and CDR2 is YYEKEE (reference sequence). Written as DNA, the CDR3 is TGTGCCAGCAGCTTGGACAGGGGGAATGGCTACACCTTC. Its translation is CASSLDRGNGYTF.

J is TRBJ1-1 and V is TRBV29-1; no clear D gene. Trimming left V 8 bases short and J 4 bases short, with 14 bases between. This CDR3 has 12 amino acids. CDR1 is SQVTM and CDR2 is ANQGSEA in the germline V gene. The CDR3 DNA reads as TGCAGCTTAGCGTCCTTCAGCACTGAAGCTTTCTTT. Translating it yields CSLASFSTEAFF.

This clonotype has just a few counts. The chain uses TRBV6-6 and TRBJ1-4, with 10 bases matching TRBD1. Germline V CDR1 and CDR2: MNHNY, SVGAGI (reference sequence). The junction had 7 bases not matched to a gene; V was cut back by 6 bases and J by 9 bases. The length of the CDR3 is 14 residues. As DNA, the CDR3 is TGTGCCAGCAGGACAGGGGGCGAGGGCCAAAAACTGTTTTTT. This translates into CASRTGGEGQKLFF.

Many counts were recorded for this clonotype. The chain is built from TRBV12-3 or TRBV12-4 and TRBJ1-5; 8 nucleotides match TRBD1. The ends lost 6 bases at V and 4 bases at J; junction bases unmatched: 2. This CDR3 is built from 13 residues. CDR3 in amino acids: CASRTGANQPQHF. CDR3 coding DNA: TGTGCCAGCAGGACAGGGGCGAATCAGCCCCAGCATTTT.

The table lists this clonotype with a count of one. Germline is not matched at one junction end, which may reflect a read error. The genes are TRBV10-1 and TRBJ2-5, with 7 bases that match TRBD2. The CDR3 totals 16 residues. Germline V gene sequence: CDR1 WNHNN, CDR2 SYGVQD (reference sequence). The CDR3 DNA reads as TGTGCCAGCACCCCAGGAGGCCGGGGGGTTGGGGAGACCCAGTACTTC. Protein: CASTPGGRGVGETQYF.

This rearrangement joins TRBV19 to TRBJ1-2, with TRBD1 matching 9 bases. The CDR3 runs to 14 residues. Germline V gene lookup returns CDR1 LNHDA and CDR2 SQIVND (reference sequence). J was trimmed by 6 bases and V by 5 bases; bases with no gene match: 7. Here the CDR3 DNA reads TGTGCCAGTAGTTCCGTCTGGGACAGGGATGGCTACACCTTC. Translated: CASSSVWDRDGYTF.

The rearrangement joins TRBV10-3 to TRBJ2-7, with D perhaps matching TRBD1 or TRBD2 (6 bases each). From germline, CDR1 is ENHRY and CDR2 SYGVKD. Trimming cost V 10 bases and J 7 bases, with 23 bases left between them. The CDR3 is made up of 14 amino acids. The CDR3 sequence is CASRPSGGRREQYF. CDR3 bases: TGTGCCAGCCGGCCTTCTGGGGGGCGCCGGGAGCAGTACTTC.

This chain joins TRBV28 and TRBJ1-5, with D perhaps matching TRBD1 (5 bases). This CDR3 has 13 amino acids. Per the germline V gene, CDR1 is MDHEN and CDR2 is SYDVKM. Trimming pared 4 bases from V and 6 bases from J, leaving 10 bases between. CDR3 in amino acids: CASSSGLVQPQHF. The CDR3 DNA reads as TGTGCCAGCAGTTCAGGGTTAGTTCAGCCCCAGCATTTT.

This clonotype occurred many times. The rearrangement joins TRBV20-1 to TRBJ1-1; D ambiguous. The CDR3 totals 12 residues. The ends were cut back, 6 bases at V and 1 base at J, with 9 bases in the middle. The germline V gene encodes CDR1 DFQATT and CDR2 SNEGSKA (reference sequence). The CDR3 loop is CSAGPENTEAFF. The CDR3 nucleotides are TGCAGTGCCGGTCCTGAGAACACTGAAGCTTTCTTT.

The chain couples TRBV7-2 to TRBJ2-5; possible D gene TRBD1, 5 bases. The DNA matches TRBJ2-7 better at its end, which makes the J call doubtful. The CDR3 has 16 residues. Germline loops: CDR1 SGHTA, CDR2 FQGNSA. The CDR3 DNA sequence: TGTGCCAGCAGTTTATTGGGCAACCCGACAGCCTACGAGCAGTACTTC. It specifies CASSLLGNPTAYEQYF.

In its sample, this clonotype was seen a few times. The rearrangement links TRBV2 to TRBJ2-5, with D tentatively TRBD2 (6 bases). This CDR3 is built from 19 residues. Germline CDR1 and CDR2: SNHLY and FYNNEI. With 6 bases removed from V and 5 bases from J, the gap between germline ends came to 31 bases. For the CDR3, the DNA is TGTGCCAGCAGCTTAACGGGACTTCATATGGGGTTAGAAGAGGAGACCCAGTACTTC. Translating gives CASSLTGLHMGLEEETQYF.

This clonotype was recorded at least ten times. This chain uses TRBV7-2 with TRBJ1-2, with 7 bases aligning to TRBD1. Germline V gene lookup returns CDR1 SGHTA and CDR2 FQGNSA. The CDR3 runs 14 residues. J gave up 4 bases and V 0 bases, and 2 bases lay outside the gene matches. In DNA form, the CDR3 reads TGTGCCAGCAGCTTAGCCTGGGACAGCTATGGCTACACCTTC. Protein: CASSLAWDSYGYTF.

In this sample, this clonotype turned up many times. The chain employs TRBV25-1 and TRBJ2-7; a weak D match, TRBD1 (6 bases). The germline V and J ends were trimmed by 4 bases and 5 bases, with 18 bases remaining between them. This CDR3 contains 15 residues. Germline V gene lookup returns CDR1 MGHDK and CDR2 SYGVNS. In DNA, the CDR3 is TGTGCCAGCAGTGGATCCGGGACACCTCGGGACGAGCAGTACTTC. It yields the protein CASSGSGTPRDEQYF.

This clonotype came up a few times. Here the CDR3 DNA reads TGTGCCAGCAGTCCCCGAGGGACCGTCACAGATACGCAGTATTTT. Its translation: CASSPRGTVTDTQYF. The genes are TRBV12-3 or TRBV12-4 and TRBJ2-3; D could derive from TRBD1 or TRBD2 (5 bases each). Trimming took off 5 bases at V and 2 bases at J, with 14 bases between the two ends. This CDR3 has 15 amino acids.